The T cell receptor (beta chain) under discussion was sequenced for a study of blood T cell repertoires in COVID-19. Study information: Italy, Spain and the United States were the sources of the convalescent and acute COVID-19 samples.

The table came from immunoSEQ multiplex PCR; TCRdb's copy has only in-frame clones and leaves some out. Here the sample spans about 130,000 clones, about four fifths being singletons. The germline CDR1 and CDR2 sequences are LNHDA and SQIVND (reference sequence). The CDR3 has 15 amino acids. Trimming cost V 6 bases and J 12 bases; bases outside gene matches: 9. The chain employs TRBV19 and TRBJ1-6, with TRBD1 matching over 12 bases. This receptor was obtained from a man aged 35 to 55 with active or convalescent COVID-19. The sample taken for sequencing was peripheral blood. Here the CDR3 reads CASRTGTGGSGPLHF. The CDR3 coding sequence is TGTGCCAGTAGGACCGGGACAGGGGGCTCAGGACCCCTCCACTTT.